This T cell receptor (beta chain) comes out of a study of shared clonotypes between healthy human individuals (dated by TCRdb to the early 2020s). In the study overall: A couple of women and a few men aged 18 to 49 years were included in the cohort. For each donor, CD4 naive and CD4 memory were each run on three plates, CD8 naive on two plates, and CD8 memory on one plate. Libraries were prepared and TCR repertoires were sequenced by different laboratories using diverse techniques, in order to increase sequencing depth and limit assay-specific biases. Each donor's leukapheresis produced roughly between roughly 0.85 and 10 billion PBMCs. Blood TCR repertoires of several healthy adults were deeply sequenced to estimate repertoire size and the extent of clonotype sharing between individuals. General findings and caveats noted by the study authors: Sampling was limited to blood, and TCR repertoires in tissue likely differ from TCR repertoires in blood. About 5% of naive CD4, 3% to 4% of naive CD8, roughly 2.4% of memory CD4, and approximately 0.4% of memory CD8 clonotypes were shared across several donors. Higher generation probabilities were observed for clonotypes shared by all four sorted-subset donors than for non-shared clonotypes. Rarefaction of sorted-subset datasets indicated incomplete sequencing despite the large sequencing depth. Naive subsets generally had larger estimated clonotype richness than memory subsets did. The small number of donors limited the genetic and exposure-history diversity represented. Based on pairwise subsampling, the degree of clonotype sharing among donors was expected to be affected by sequencing depth.

Using the deep immunoSEQ assay, multiplex PCR amplified TCR CDR3 regions from genomic DNA. Extracted genomic DNA from each cell subset was spread evenly across all wells of several immunoSEQ 96-well plates, with each plate serving as a replicate. For sorted subsets, each replicate PCR was loaded with approximately 200 ng genomic DNA, equivalent to some 27,000 T cell genomes. Purified libraries were quantified with a Qubit 3.0 fluorometer, sized on a Bioanalyzer 2100, and re-quantified with the KAPA Library Quantification kit. Each immunoSEQ 96-well plate was sequenced on its own single-read 150-cycle Illumina NextSeq 550 flow cell. The published analysis was carried out like this. Because only junctional sequences without quality scores were contained in the immunoSEQ output, filtering matching that applied to full-length reads could not be performed. To assign V/J genes and CDR3, sequences were annotated against IMGT germline references using PyIR, a Python wrapper for IgBLAST v1.9. Any read was removed if the V/J assignment was weak (E-value above 1e-6), the CDR3 was missing, or the read contained stop codons, out-of-frame junctions, or ambiguous translated residues. V3J clonotypes were defined as sequences sharing the same inferred V gene, J gene, and CDR3 amino acid sequence. Percentage overlap between repertoires was calculated by dividing the number of shared unique clonotypes by the size of the smaller repertoire. Three approaches were used to assess repertoire richness: RTK rarefaction, the Chao1 estimator, and Recon v2.1 estimates of unobserved clonotypes. Generation probabilities were computed with OLGA for all TCRbeta clonotypes obtained by the gDNA method from several donors. TCRdb stores this immuneACCESS table with in-frame sequences only. Part of the clones is absent; in the studies checked, under half of the shortfall reflects unresolved V genes, and no reason is known for the rest. V, J and clone size were drawn from that table, and D and trimming were deduced from the DNA. In all, the sample holds about 340,000 clones, and more than 60% of those were seen once. The ten largest clones capture less than 11% of the sample.

This clone was found many times. Its antigen is currently not known. Base-call qualities are not available, and no considerably larger clone is one nucleotide away. The donors were healthy, HIV-negative adults who had no recently reported acute infections or vaccinations. Only Caucasian adults living in Nashville, Tennessee, USA were represented among the donors. CD4+ T cells were enriched by magnetic negative selection, after which naive cells were positively selected on CD45RA and the negative fraction was taken as the memory subset. Blood was obtained by leukapheresis, after which PBMCs were separated by Ficoll-Histopaque density gradient centrifugation and cryopreserved in liquid nitrogen vapor phase. Purity and quantity of every magnetically sorted T cell population were checked by analytical flow cytometry. Each sorted fraction had its genomic DNA isolated and then quantified by UV absorbance on a Nanodrop 2000c.

The CDR3 holds 17 amino acids from the cysteine to the phenylalanine. CDR3 DNA is the only sequence kept; it has 51 bases, read in frame from the first base. Taken from the germline V gene (reference sequence), the CDR1 and CDR2 loops are LNHNV and YYDKDF. V is cut back by 2 bases and J by 4 bases, with 11 bases in the junction unmatched. Specimen: memory CD4+ T cells sorted from blood. What the cell subset or site label conveys for this sample: CD45RA-negative fraction. The receptor chain draws on TRBV15 and TRBJ2-3; TRBD2 fits 8 bases in the junction. This receptor was identified in a young man in good health. The CDR3 here reads CATSRSRRGEGPDTQYF. The DNA sequence reads TGTGCCACCAGCAGATCCCGGCGGGGGGAGGGCCCAGATACGCAGTATTTT.